These T cell receptor beta chains were read from a single sample in a study of control samples from healthy donors and cancer patients. Here immunoSEQ multiplex PCR was the method, and the copy in TCRdb shows in-frame clones only, minus some. The repertoire holds about 110,000 clones, with roughly 90% as singletons. What was sequenced was PBMCs. The receptors were gathered from a woman in her fifties or sixties with lung cancer. Both conserved end residues are part of each CDR3. D genes are given only for firm matches. The listing skips clone size in some rows; elsewhere it reads once, few, many or a size class.

J gene	clone size	D gene	V gene	CDR3 DNA	CDR3 protein
TRBJ2-7	few	.	TRBV11-2	TGTGCCAGCAGCCGAGTCTACGAGCAGTACTTC	CASSRVYEQYF
TRBJ2-3	.	TRBD2	TRBV10-3	TGTGCCTCTAGGGAGGGGATGGCAGATACGCAGTATTTT	CASREGMADTQYF
TRBJ1-1	.	.	TRBV6-5	TGTGCCAGCAGTTACTCGAGTGGGGCTTTAGCTTTCTTT	CASSYSSGALAFF
TRBJ2-3	.	.	TRBV5-1	TGCGCCAGCAGCTTGGGGGTAGGAGGAAATACAGATACGCAGTATTTT	CASSLGVGGNTDTQYF
TRBJ1-1	few	.	TRBV29-1	TGCAGCGTTGCCGGACAGATAGACACTGAAGCTTTCTTT	CSVAGQIDTEAFF
TRBJ2-2	.	.	TRBV6-2/TRBV6-3	TGTGCCAGCAGTTACTCTCCGAAAGGGGCCCCCGGGGAGCTGTTTTTT	CASSYSPKGAPGELFF
TRBJ1-2	.	.	TRBV6-6	TGTGCCAGCAGGGGGGTGCGGGGGACTAACTATGGCTACACCTTC	CASRGVRGTNYGYTF
TRBJ2-7	.	TRBD1	TRBV7-9	TGTGCCAGCAGCTCCACGGACAGGGTCTACGAGCAGTACTTC	CASSSTDRVYEQYF
TRBJ1-1	once	.	TRBV6-1	TGTGCCAGCAGTTTAGGGGGTCGGGAAACTGAAGCTTTCTTT	CASSLGGRETEAFF
TRBJ1-6	.	.	TRBV12-3/TRBV12-4	TGTGCCAGCAGTTTAGCCAGGGATTCACCCCTCCACTTT	CASSLARDSPLHF
TRBJ1-5	.	TRBD1	TRBV27	TGTGCCAGCAGTTACGGACAGGGGGCGGGTCAGCCCCAGCATTTT	CASSYGQGAGQPQHF
TRBJ2-3	.	TRBD1	TRBV27	TGTGCCAGTACTCAGACAGGGGGCGGCACAGATACGCAGTATTTT	CASTQTGGGTDTQYF
TRBJ2-5	.	.	TRBV5-1	TGCGCCAGCAGGTCCCGGGACGAGGGGAGGGAGACCCAGTACTTC	CASRSRDEGRETQYF
TRBJ1-1	.	.	TRBV18	TGTGCCAGCTCACCGAACGGGAACACTGAAGCTTTCTTT	CASSPNGNTEAFF
TRBJ1-1	.	TRBD1	TRBV19	TGTGCCAGTAGCGTACAGGGGGCTCACACTGAAGCTTTCTTT	CASSVQGAHTEAFF
TRBJ1-6	.	TRBD1	TRBV5-1	TGCGCCAGCAGCTTGGTTGCGACAGGGCTCAATTCACCCCTCCACTTT	CASSLVATGLNSPLHF
TRBJ2-1	.	.	TRBV18	TGTGCCAGCTCACCACCGGTGAGTTACAATGAGCAGTTCTTC	CASSPPVSYNEQFF
TRBJ1-4	.	.	TRBV2	TGTGCCAGCAGTCGGGACCAGGGGAGAGAAAAACTGTTTTTT	CASSRDQGREKLFF